The sequence of this TCR beta chain was determined in a study of blood T cell repertoires in COVID-19. Here immunoSEQ multiplex PCR was the method, and the copy in TCRdb shows in-frame clones only, minus some. The table lists around 80,000 clones, about 84% of them singletons. Germline CDR1 LGHDT, CDR2 YNNKEL (reference sequence). Trimming left V 6 bases short and J 7 bases short, with 9 bases between. The CDR3 is 12 residues long. The rearrangement links TRBV3-1 (or the pseudogene TRBV3-2) to TRBJ2-2; unclear D gene. The receptor was isolated from a human donor in a cohort sampled during active COVID-19. Material: peripheral blood. The CDR3 nucleotides are TGTGCCAGCAGTCTACTCATCGGGGAGCTGTTTTTT. Amino acid sequence: CASSLLIGELFF.